The rows below give T cell receptor beta chains drawn from one sample of a study of T cells in Graves' hyperthyroidism and ophthalmopathy. TCRdb re-called the multiplex PCR reads with MiXCR, one entry per CDR3 protein. The sample lists under 400,000 distinct CDR3 sequences, approximately 16% occurring once. The sample taken for sequencing was blood. The receptors derive from a man aged 25-40 years with Graves' hyperthyroidism. CDR3s include the opening cysteine and the closing phenylalanine or tryptophan. A D gene is named only where the DNA matches it firmly. Not all rows give a size; the values are once, few, many and, for expanded clones, a class.

J gene | D gene | clone size | V gene | CDR3 protein | CDR3 DNA
TRBJ2-2 | NA | NA | TRBV25-1 | CASRSNGIGTGELFF | TGTGCCAGCAGGTCCAACGGGATTGGCACCGGGGAGCTGTTTTTT
TRBJ1-2 | TRBD1 | many | TRBV6-1 | CASRTGQGASYGYTF | TGTGCCAGCAGGACCGGACAGGGGGCTTCCTATGGCTACACCTTC
TRBJ2-3 | NA | many | TRBV28 | CAFGQMDTQYF | TGTGCCTTCGGACAGATGGATACGCAGTATTTT
TRBJ2-3 | TRBD2 | NA | TRBV9 | CASSDPAGSDTQYF | TGTGCCAGCAGCGACCCAGCGGGGTCAGATACGCAGTATTTT
TRBJ2-3 | NA | many | TRBV27 | CASSLTLQTDTQYF | TGTGCCAGCAGTCTAACTTTACAAACAGATACGCAGTATTTT
TRBJ2-4 | NA | once | TRBV4-1 | CASSPRLVEPAKNIQYF | TGCGCCAGCAGCCCCCGACTAGTAGAGCCGGCCAAAAACATTCAGTACTTC
TRBJ1-1 | NA | many | TRBV11-2 | CASSPPSSGPEAFF | TGTGCCAGCAGCCCCCCCTCCAGCGGCCCTGAAGCTTTCTTT
TRBJ2-3 | TRBD1 | few | TRBV28 | CASSRWDRGNGNADTQYF | TGTGCCAGCAGCCGGTGGGACAGGGGAAACGGTAACGCGGATACGCAGTATTTT
TRBJ2-7 | NA | NA | TRBV11-1 | CASSLSRGGRSYEQYF | TGTGCCAGCAGCTTATCAAGGGGAGGTAGGTCCTACGAGCAGTACTTC
TRBJ1-2 | NA | many | TRBV18 | CASSLDSSNYGYTF | TGTGCCAGCTCACTGGACAGCTCTAACTATGGCTACACCTTC
TRBJ1-2 | NA | many | TRBV28 | CASSLLGGTPLGYGYTF | TGTGCCAGCAGTTTATTGGGGGGTACTCCTTTGGGCTATGGCTACACCTTC
TRBJ1-1 | NA | NA | TRBV7-6 | CASSLAGSGAFF | TGTGCCAGCAGCTTAGCTGGGTCGGGAGCTTTCTTT
TRBJ2-6 | NA | NA | TRBV7-3 | CASSPSFATGSVLTF | TGTGCCAGCAGCCCCTCGTTCGCGACAGGATCCGTCCTGACTTTC
TRBJ1-2 | TRBD1 | few | TRBV7-2 | CASSFSRTGGGYSNYGYTF | TGTGCCAGCAGCTTCTCCCGAACAGGGGGGGGGTATTCTAACTATGGCTACACCTTC
TRBJ2-1 | TRBD2 | many | TRBV30 | CAWRLAGGYNEQFF | TGTGCCTGGAGACTAGCGGGAGGTTACAATGAGCAGTTCTTC
TRBJ2-1 | NA | NA | TRBV3-1 | CASSQWQGVLYNEQFF | TGTGCCAGCAGCCAATGGCAGGGCGTCCTGTACAATGAGCAGTTCTTC
TRBJ2-7 | NA | NA | TRBV20-1 | CSASGTESSYEQYF | TGCAGTGCTTCCGGGACTGAAAGCTCCTACGAGCAGTACTTC
TRBJ2-5 | NA | NA | TRBV11-1 | CASSFRDLTQYF | TGTGCCAGCAGCTTTCGGGACCTCACCCAGTACTTC
TRBJ2-7 | TRBD2 | few | TRBV7-9 | CASSSLTGGKSYEQYF | TGTGCCAGCAGCTCGCTGACGGGAGGAAAAAGCTACGAGCAGTACTTC
TRBJ2-5 | TRBD1 | many | TRBV20-1 | CSTEGQAARETQYF | TGCAGTACCGAGGGACAGGCTGCCCGGGAGACCCAGTACTTC
TRBJ1-6 | TRBD1 | few | TRBV6-2/TRBV6-3 | CASSQNRGTSVPLHF | TGTGCCAGCAGCCAGAACAGGGGAACTTCAGTCCCACTCCACTTT
TRBJ2-1 | NA | NA | TRBV24-1 | CATSGTGTPDTGQFF | TGTGCCACCAGTGGGACCGGGACACCGGATACAGGGCAGTTCTTC
TRBJ2-4 | NA | NA | TRBV2 | CASIRSAGENIQYF | TGTGCCAGCATAAGGAGTGCAGGAGAAAACATTCAGTACTTC
TRBJ2-2 | NA | NA | TRBV10-1 | CASSLSRPPTGELFF | TGCGCCAGCAGTCTGAGCAGGCCGCCCACCGGGGAGCTGTTTTTT
TRBJ2-2 | NA | NA | TRBV9 | CASSNQPGAGELFF | TGTGCCAGCAGCAACCAGCCTGGTGCCGGGGAGCTGTTTTTT
TRBJ1-1 | NA | many | TRBV12-3/TRBV12-4 | CASSLPTQDTEAFF | TGTGCCAGCAGTTTGCCCACGCAGGACACTGAAGCTTTCTTT
TRBJ1-1 | NA | NA | TRBV18 | CASSPDKAGGTEGFF | TGTGCCAGCTCACCGGATAAAGCGGGGGGCACTGAAGGCTTCTTT
TRBJ2-1 | TRBD1 | many | TRBV6-2/TRBV6-3 | CASNTGGAYNEQFF | TGTGCCAGCAATACAGGGGGCGCCTACAATGAGCAGTTCTTC
TRBJ2-2 | NA | NA | TRBV29-1 | CSVGEAAGELFF | TGCAGCGTTGGCGAGGCGGCCGGGGAGCTGTTTTTT
TRBJ2-6 | TRBD1 | few | TRBV7-3 | CASSSRQGRSGANVLTF | TGTGCCAGCAGCTCTAGACAGGGCCGCTCTGGGGCCAACGTCCTGACTTTC
TRBJ2-2 | NA | NA | TRBV27 | CASSLMGGTGELFF | TGTGCCAGCAGTTTGATGGGCGGAACCGGGGAGCTGTTTTTT
TRBJ2-7 | TRBD2 | few | TRBV19 | CASSRLAGTSDSYEQYF | TGTGCCAGTAGTAGGCTAGCGGGGACCTCCGACTCCTACGAGCAGTACTTC
TRBJ2-5 | TRBD2 | NA | TRBV7-8 | CASSLEGTSGGALKETQYF | TGTGCCAGCAGCTTAGAGGGGACTAGCGGGGGGGCCTTGAAAGAGACCCAGTACTTC
TRBJ2-1 | TRBD1 | many | TRBV12-3/TRBV12-4 | CASSLWGGGQSNEQFF | TGTGCCAGCAGTCTCTGGGGTGGGGGACAGTCAAATGAGCAGTTCTTC
TRBJ2-1 | NA | many | TRBV7-2 | CASSLGQGYGDNEQFF | TGTGCCAGCAGCTTAGGGCAGGGCTACGGGGACAATGAGCAGTTCTTC
TRBJ2-7 | TRBD2 | many | TRBV27 | CASSLVAGGYEQYF | TGTGCCAGCAGTTTAGTGGCGGGAGGTTACGAGCAGTACTTC
TRBJ2-7 | TRBD2 | many | TRBV6-1 | CASSEALRASGRGAYEQYF | TGTGCCAGCAGTGAAGCGCTTCGGGCTAGCGGGAGGGGGGCATACGAGCAGTACTTC
TRBJ2-7 | NA | NA | TRBV15 | CATSRDPAYEQYF | TGTGCCACCAGCAGAGATCCTGCCTACGAGCAGTACTTC
TRBJ2-7 | NA | many | TRBV18 | CASSPLSAAAEQYF | TGTGCCAGCTCACCACTGAGCGCCGCGGCCGAGCAGTACTTC
TRBJ2-5 | NA | few | TRBV7-3 | CASSQTAQETQYF | TGTGCCAGCAGCCAGACAGCACAAGAGACCCAGTACTTC
TRBJ2-5 | TRBD2 | few | TRBV4-1 | CASSQEGGRRETQYF | TGCGCCAGCAGCCAAGAAGGCGGGAGGAGAGAGACCCAGTACTTC
TRBJ2-1 | TRBD1 | NA | TRBV6-1 | CASSAQGEWDEQFF | TGTGCCAGCAGTGCACAGGGGGAGTGGGATGAGCAGTTCTTC
TRBJ1-4 | NA | many | TRBV7-2 | CASSLRYAEKLFF | TGTGCCAGCAGCCTTCGATATGCAGAAAAACTGTTTTTT
TRBJ1-3 | TRBD1 | few | TRBV6-4 | CASSYSTGGNTIYF | TGTGCCAGCAGTTACTCGACAGGGGGAAACACCATATATTTT
TRBJ2-3 | NA | many | TRBV12-3/TRBV12-4 | CASSLGFSETDTQYF | TGTGCCAGCAGTTTAGGGTTTTCAGAAACAGATACGCAGTATTTT
TRBJ1-5 | NA | few | TRBV12-3/TRBV12-4 | CASRRDGPGQPQHF | TGTGCCAGCAGGCGAGACGGCCCCGGTCAGCCCCAGCATTTT
TRBJ2-2 | TRBD2 | few | TRBV5-5 | CASSGRLAEGGGELFF | TGTGCCAGCAGCGGGCGACTAGCGGAGGGCGGCGGGGAGCTGTTTTTT
TRBJ1-2 | TRBD1 | many | TRBV18 | CASSPSRDSLYGYTF | TGTGCCAGCTCACCAAGCCGGGACAGCCTATATGGCTACACCTTC
TRBJ1-5 | NA | few | TRBV12-3/TRBV12-4 | CASRDRGANQPQHF | TGTGCCAGCAGGGACCGAGGGGCGAATCAGCCCCAGCATTTT
TRBJ2-5 | NA | many | TRBV7-2 | CASSYDLGGPWETQYF | TGTGCCAGCAGCTATGACCTTGGCGGCCCGTGGGAGACCCAGTACTTC
TRBJ1-5 | NA | many | TRBV11-3 | CASSLDGNQPQHF | TGTGCCAGCAGCTTAGATGGCAATCAGCCCCAGCATTTT
TRBJ2-1 | NA | many | TRBV24-1 | CATGTPLDEQFF | TGTGCCACCGGGACCCCTCTGGATGAGCAGTTCTTC
TRBJ2-1 | TRBD2 | many | TRBV6-1 | CASRTAGVNSGEQFF | TGTGCCAGCAGAACAGCGGGAGTGAATTCGGGGGAGCAGTTCTTC
TRBJ2-2 | NA | few | TRBV5-4 | CASRNEGGENTGELFF | TGTGCCAGCAGGAACGAGGGGGGGGAGAACACCGGGGAGCTGTTTTTT
TRBJ2-1 | NA | many | TRBV2 | CASNPLESYNEQFF | TGTGCCAGCAATCCGCTGGAATCCTACAATGAGCAGTTCTTC
TRBJ1-6 | NA | many | TRBV20-1 | CSAKGRDGTPLHF | TGCAGTGCCAAAGGAAGGGATGGGACACCCCTCCACTTT
TRBJ2-7 | TRBD2 | NA | TRBV4-1 | CASKEGLAESYEQYF | TGCGCCAGCAAGGAGGGACTAGCGGAGTCCTACGAGCAGTACTTC
TRBJ2-2 | TRBD1 | NA | TRBV11-2 | CASTPEGQGASTGELFF | TGTGCCAGCACCCCTGAAGGACAGGGGGCTTCCACCGGGGAGCTGTTTTTT